One sample yielded the 32 T cell receptor beta chains listed below, sequenced in a study of spatial heterogeneity in lung cancer. Notes on the study in general: Higher tumor mutation counts went along with higher counts of expanded intratumoral alpha and beta TCRs.

These TCRs' antigens remain unknown. Noted time point: sample taken at primary tumor resection. TCRdb recomputed calls from the 5' RACE reads with MiXCR, one row per CDR3 protein. Among around 18,000 distinct CDR3 sequences listed, around 5% were seen once. The sequences come from lung tumor tissue, collected at surgery. The receptor source for this set is a female donor with early-stage non-small cell lung cancer.

By proportion, this clonotype is medium-sized. The chain recombines TRBV6-2 or TRBV6-3 with TRBJ2-1; TRBD2 is a possible D gene (6 bases). The CDR3 runs to 14 residues. Between the trimmed V and J ends, which lost 5 bases and 2 bases, there was a span of 10 bases. The germline V gene has CDR1 MNHEY and CDR2 SVGEGT. The CDR3 here is CASSLAPAYNEQFF. CDR3 in DNA: TGTGCCAGCAGTCTAGCGCCAGCCTACAATGAGCAGTTCTTC.

This clonotype was recorded many times. The chain has TRBV28 and TRBJ1-5, with 7 bases aligning to TRBD1. Germline V gene lookup returns CDR1 MDHEN and CDR2 SYDVKM. V shed 5 bases and J 7 bases; nucleotides not matched to a gene: 8. The CDR3 consists of 14 residues. CDR3 in DNA: TGTGCCAGCAGTAAAAATCTACAGGGGCAGCCCCAGCATTTT. It encodes CASSKNLQGQPQHF.

This clonotype was detected ten times or more. The gene calls are TRBV7-3 and TRBJ1-5; D is uncertain. The V and J ends lost 3 bases and 3 bases respectively, with 12 bases between them. In germline, CDR1 is SGHTA, CDR2 FQGTGA. The CDR3 covers 15 residues. CDR3 residues: CASSFSGGSNQPQHF. The DNA for the CDR3 is TGTGCCAGCAGCTTCTCAGGCGGTTCCAATCAGCCCCAGCATTTT.

Ten or more counts support this clonotype. The chain employs TRBV9 and TRBJ2-7, with 11 bases lining up with TRBD2. The trim removed 4 bases at V and 3 bases at J, leaving 3 bases unmatched. The CDR3 runs to 14 residues. Per germline, CDR1 SGDLS and CDR2 YYNGEE. The chain's CDR3 is CASSPGLAGYEQYF. In DNA form, the CDR3 reads TGTGCCAGCAGCCCCGGACTAGCGGGCTACGAGCAGTACTTC.

This clonotype was counted many times. The chain has TRBV9 and TRBJ2-1, with 8 bases lining up with TRBD2. V lost 0 bases, J lost 2 bases, and 7 bases stayed unmatched. This CDR3 comprises 17 residues. Germline V CDR1 and CDR2: SGDLS, YYNGEE. The CDR3 spells CASSVEGGRWAYNEQFF. The CDR3 bases are TGTGCCAGCAGCGTAGAGGGCGGGAGGTGGGCCTACAATGAGCAGTTCTTC.

This clonotype came up many times. This chain uses TRBV20-1 with TRBJ2-2, with D uncertain. This CDR3 spans 13 amino acids. Trimming left V 0 bases short and J 4 bases short, with 6 bases between. Germline values: CDR1 DFQATT, CDR2 SNEGSKA (reference sequence). The CDR3 loop is CSAREGITGELFF. CDR3 nucleotide sequence: TGCAGTGCTAGAGAGGGAATCACCGGGGAGCTGTTTTTT.

This clonotype has at least ten counts. This rearrangement joins TRBV20-1 to TRBJ2-5; TRBD2 agrees at 11 bases. V dropped 0 bases and J dropped 4; count of bases not matched to a gene: 10. The length of the CDR3 is 17 residues. Germline CDR1 and CDR2: DFQATT and SNEGSKA (reference sequence). DNA for the CDR3: TGCAGTGCTAGAGACCCACTAGCGGGGGAGAGGGTAGAGACCCAGTACTTC. It yields the protein CSARDPLAGERVETQYF.

This clonotype was seen repeatedly, ten times or more. The genes are TRBV11-2 and TRBJ2-1; 10 bases are a match to TRBD2. Looked up from germline, CDR1 is SGHAT and CDR2 is FQNNGV. The CDR3 is 13 amino acids. Trimming removed 3 bases from V and 10 bases from J; junction bases left unmatched: 3. The CDR3 protein is CASSLGSGREQFF. The CDR3 DNA reads as TGTGCCAGCAGCTTGGGTAGCGGGAGGGAGCAGTTCTTC.

This clonotype was counted many times. The V call is TRBV28, the J call TRBJ2-7; TRBD1 might be the D (5 bases). This CDR3 region has 14 residues. CDR1 and CDR2 from the germline V gene are MDHEN and SYDVKM. V was cut by 4 bases and J by 4 bases, with 14 bases left in between. In DNA form, the CDR3 reads TGTGCCAGCAGTTCCCCTTCAGGGAAATACGAGCAGTACTTC. Its translation is CASSSPSGKYEQYF.

This clonotype was counted at least ten times. The V gene is TRBV25-1, the J gene TRBJ2-7; 8 bases fit TRBD2. CDR1 is MGHDK, CDR2 SYGVNS, per germline. V shed 2 bases, J shed 6 bases, and the junction held 3 bases outside the gene matches. This CDR3 spans 13 amino acids. The CDR3 region is CASSEGRGGEQYF. The CDR3 region has the DNA TGTGCCAGCAGTGAAGGACGGGGGGGCGAGCAGTACTTC.

This clonotype came up many times. The genes are TRBV28 and TRBJ2-7; tentatively, D is TRBD1 or TRBD2 (6 bases each). This CDR3 is 14 amino acids long. CDR1 is MDHEN and CDR2 is SYDVKM in the germline V gene. V lost 6 bases, J lost 7 bases, and 19 bases lay in between. CDR3 sequence (DNA): TGTGCCAGCAGCACGAGGGGGGCGAAGGGAGAGCAGTACTTC. It codes for CASSTRGAKGEQYF.

This clonotype was picked up many times. This chain uses TRBV10-2 with TRBJ2-2; D unresolved. V was trimmed by 0 bases and J by 7 bases, leaving 0 bases between them. Germline loops: CDR1 WSHSY, CDR2 SAAADI. The CDR3 extends over 11 amino acids. The CDR3 spells CASSESGELFF. The CDR3 bases are TGCGCCAGCAGTGAGTCCGGGGAGCTGTTTTTT.

This clonotype has ten or more counts. The chain carries TRBV27 and TRBJ2-7; the match to TRBD2 covers 9 bases. The V and J ends lost 5 bases and 5 bases, in that order; junction bases with no gene match: 10. The CDR3 contains 15 residues. Germline CDR1 and CDR2: MNHEY and SMNVEV (reference sequence). The CDR3: CASSGRTSARDEQYF. The CDR3 DNA reads TGTGCCAGCAGTGGGCGGACTAGCGCCCGAGACGAGCAGTACTTC.

This chain links TRBV7-3 with TRBJ2-6; D unclear. CDR1 and CDR2 from the germline V gene are SGHTA and FQGTGA. CDR3 length: 13 amino acids. V lost 2 bases and J 10 bases, leaving 9 bases between the germline ends. CDR3 in DNA: TGTGCCAGCAGCTTATCTCAGGATAACGTCCTGACTTTC. It codes for CASSLSQDNVLTF.

This clonotype was seen many times. The V gene is TRBV7-2, the J gene TRBJ2-7; D remains unclear. With 4 bases removed from V and 7 bases from J, the gap between germline ends came to 14 bases. The CDR3 sequence is 13 residues long. Germline values: CDR1 SGHTA, CDR2 FQGNSA. The CDR3 sequence is CASSSTIFLEQYF. The CDR3 bases are TGTGCCAGCAGCTCGACGATCTTCCTAGAGCAGTACTTC.

This clonotype was picked up a small number of times. This chain uses TRBV3-1 with TRBJ2-1, with a tentative D call TRBD2 (6 bases). The CDR3 is 15 residues long. From germline, CDR1 is LGHDT and CDR2 YNNKEL (reference sequence). V shed 1 base and J shed 0 bases, with 7 bases lying between them. The CDR3 is CASSQGRGSYNEQFF. In DNA, the CDR3 is TGTGCCAGCAGCCAAGGGCGGGGCTCCTACAATGAGCAGTTCTTC.

A note on this clonotype: Since a much larger clone is just one base distant, this may be a read error. Lacking the conserved final phenylalanine or tryptophan, this CDR3 likely reflects a read error. The rearrangement joins TRBV28 to TRBJ2-2, with 7 nucleotides matching TRBD2. Trimming at V came to 2 bases and at J to 10 bases, leaving 10 bases not matched to a gene. CDR1 and CDR2 from the germline V gene are MDHEN and SYDVKM. The CDR3 has 15 residues. The CDR3, as DNA: TGTGCCAGCAGTTTAGGTGGGAGGGTGACGGTGGAGCTGTTTTCT. It specifies CASSLGGRVTVELFS.

This clonotype was counted ten times or more. This chain connects TRBV28 to TRBJ2-6; no firm D call. This CDR3 contains 15 residues. V was shortened by 8 bases and J by 0 bases, with 11 bases between the two germline ends. CDR1 is MDHEN, CDR2 SYDVKM, per germline. The CDR3 is CASGYRDSGANVLTF. DNA of the CDR3: TGTGCCAGCGGATATAGAGACTCTGGGGCCAACGTCCTGACTTTC.

This clonotype was seen many times. The V and J genes are TRBV5-1 and TRBJ1-3; no clear D gene. The CDR3 has 15 residues. V lost 2 bases to trimming and J lost 0 bases, with 9 bases between them. The germline V gene encodes CDR1 SGHRS and CDR2 YFSETQ. CDR3 amino acids: CASSFQPFSGNTIYF. The CDR3 DNA follows: TGCGCCAGCAGCTTCCAACCTTTCTCTGGAAACACCATATATTTT.

This clonotype has a count of ten or more. The chain joins TRBV29-1 to TRBJ2-7; D perhaps matches TRBD1 (5 bases). This CDR3 contains 14 residues. Germline V CDR1 and CDR2: SQVTM, ANQGSEA. V shed 2 bases and J shed 1 base, with 12 bases lying between them. The DNA of the CDR3 is TGCAGCGTTGAAATACCCAGGGAATCCTACGAGCAGTACTTC. It encodes CSVEIPRESYEQYF.

This clonotype was found many times. The chain couples TRBV20-1 to TRBJ2-3, with a possible D match to TRBD2 (7 bases). The ends were cut back, 2 bases at V and 1 base at J, with 10 bases in the middle. Germline V gives CDR1 DFQATT, CDR2 SNEGSKA (reference sequence). The CDR3 loop spans 14 amino acids. The CDR3 protein is CSARKGGGTDTQYF. DNA of the CDR3: TGCAGTGCTAGAAAGGGGGGGGGCACAGATACGCAGTATTTT.

By share of the sample, this clonotype is medium-sized. This rearrangement joins TRBV20-1 to TRBJ2-7, with 10 nucleotides matching TRBD2. Germline trimming cut 5 bases from V and 2 bases from J; bases unmatched to any gene: 3. In germline, CDR1 is DFQATT, CDR2 SNEGSKA (reference sequence). The CDR3 consists of 13 residues. The CDR3 DNA is TGCAGTGCTGGACTAGCGGCAACCTACGAGCAGTACTTC. Translating gives CSAGLAATYEQYF.

The rearrangement joins TRBV7-9 to TRBJ1-1, with D uncertain. The CDR3 covers 13 residues. The germline V and J ends were trimmed by 5 bases and 0 bases, with 7 bases remaining between them. The germline V gene encodes CDR1 SEHNR and CDR2 FQNEAQ (reference sequence). CDR3 loop: CASSRNMNTEAFF. The CDR3 bases are TGTGCCAGCAGCCGCAACATGAACACTGAAGCTTTCTTT.

In this sample, this clonotype is medium-sized. CDR3 amino acids: CASSLLGGRAGDTQYF. CDR3 nucleotides: TGCGCCAGCAGCTTGCTCGGCGGGAGGGCTGGAGATACGCAGTATTTT. The chain carries TRBV5-1 and TRBJ2-3; the match to TRBD2 covers 9 bases. V trimming: 1 base; J trimming: 5 bases; junction bases outside the gene matches: 8. Looked up from germline, CDR1 is SGHRS and CDR2 is YFSETQ. This CDR3 has 16 residues. The full variable domain, rest sourced from reference TRBV5-1 and TRBJ2-3, is KAGVTQTPRYLIKTRGQQVTLSCSPISGHRSVSWYQQTPGQGLQFLFEYFSETQRNKGNFPGRFSGRQFSNSRSEMNVSTLELGDSALYLCASSLLGGRAGDTQYFGPGTRLTVL.

This clonotype showed up just a few times. This chain uses TRBV10-3 with TRBJ2-3, with D possibly called TRBD1 or TRBD2 (5 bases each). The CDR3 spans 15 residues. Trimming removed 3 bases from V and 2 bases from J, with 12 bases in between. The V gene's germline CDR1 is ENHRY and CDR2 SYGVKD. The CDR3 coding sequence is TGTGCCATCAGTGACCACCGGGACCTCACAGATACGCAGTATTTT. Translated: CAISDHRDLTDTQYF.

This clonotype has a count of ten or more. The chain couples TRBV5-1 to TRBJ1-4; TRBD1 agrees at 7 bases. V shed 2 bases and J 8 bases; nucleotides not matched to a gene: 3. This CDR3 comprises 13 residues. Germline CDR1 reads SGHRS; CDR2 reads YFSETQ. The CDR3 loop is CASSFRTGEKLFF. Here the CDR3 DNA reads TGCGCCAGCAGCTTCAGGACAGGCGAAAAACTGTTTTTT.

This clonotype showed up many times. The genes are TRBV11-1 and TRBJ1-1, with a tentative D call TRBD1 (5 bases). V was pared by 3 bases and J by 6 bases, with 14 bases between. This CDR3 contains 14 residues. Germline V lookup: CDR1 SGHAT, CDR2 FQDESV (reference sequence). In nucleotides, the CDR3 is TGTGCCAGCAGCTTTAAGGGAGGGGACTCTGAAGCTTTCTTT. Residues: CASSFKGGDSEAFF.

This clonotype was observed at least ten times. V usage is TRBV7-2 and J usage is TRBJ2-1; TRBD2 matches at 11 bases. This CDR3 is 16 amino acids long. V was pared by 3 bases and J by 4 bases, with 5 bases of the junction left unmatched. Germline lookup yields CDR1 SGHTA and CDR2 FQGNSA. The CDR3 here is CASSLLAGGAYNEQFF. The CDR3, as DNA: TGTGCCAGCAGCTTGCTAGCGGGAGGAGCTTACAATGAGCAGTTCTTC.

Within the sample, this clonotype is medium-sized. For the CDR3, the DNA is TGCAGTGCACAGGGGAGAGGTTACGAGCAGTACTTC. It is translated as CSAQGRGYEQYF. The genes are TRBV20-1 and TRBJ2-7, with 7 bases that match TRBD1. Germline values: CDR1 DFQATT, CDR2 SNEGSKA (reference sequence). V dropped 6 bases and J dropped 4; count of bases not matched to a gene: 6. The CDR3 sequence is 12 residues long.

In its sample, this clonotype was seen a few times. The chain couples TRBV12-3 or TRBV12-4 to TRBJ2-1; 11 bases map to TRBD1. With 3 bases clipped from V and 7 bases from J, the junction kept 5 bases outside the gene matches. This CDR3 region has 15 residues. CDR3 coding DNA: TGTGCCAGCAGTTTCCGGACAGGGGGCTTGAATGAGCAGTTCTTC. Its translation is CASSFRTGGLNEQFF.

This clonotype was counted between two and nine times. The J gene is TRBJ2-5, the V gene TRBV20-1, with 11 bases lining up with TRBD2. Germline trimming cut 6 bases from V and 5 bases from J; bases unmatched to any gene: 11. This CDR3 has 15 residues. Germline V CDR1 and CDR2: DFQATT, SNEGSKA (reference sequence). CDR3 protein: CSAKNPTSGSETQYF. The CDR3 DNA follows: TGCAGTGCCAAAAACCCCACTAGCGGGAGTGAGACCCAGTACTTC.

At least ten counts were recorded for this clonotype. V gene TRBV20-1 combines with J gene TRBJ2-3; unclear D gene. CDR3 size: 15 residues. Germline V gene lookup returns CDR1 DFQATT and CDR2 SNEGSKA (reference sequence). V lost 3 bases to trimming and J lost 0 bases, with 13 bases between them. CDR3 DNA sequence: TGCAGTGCTAGCGTCGGCTTTTTCAGCACAGATACGCAGTATTTT. Translated: CSASVGFFSTDTQYF.